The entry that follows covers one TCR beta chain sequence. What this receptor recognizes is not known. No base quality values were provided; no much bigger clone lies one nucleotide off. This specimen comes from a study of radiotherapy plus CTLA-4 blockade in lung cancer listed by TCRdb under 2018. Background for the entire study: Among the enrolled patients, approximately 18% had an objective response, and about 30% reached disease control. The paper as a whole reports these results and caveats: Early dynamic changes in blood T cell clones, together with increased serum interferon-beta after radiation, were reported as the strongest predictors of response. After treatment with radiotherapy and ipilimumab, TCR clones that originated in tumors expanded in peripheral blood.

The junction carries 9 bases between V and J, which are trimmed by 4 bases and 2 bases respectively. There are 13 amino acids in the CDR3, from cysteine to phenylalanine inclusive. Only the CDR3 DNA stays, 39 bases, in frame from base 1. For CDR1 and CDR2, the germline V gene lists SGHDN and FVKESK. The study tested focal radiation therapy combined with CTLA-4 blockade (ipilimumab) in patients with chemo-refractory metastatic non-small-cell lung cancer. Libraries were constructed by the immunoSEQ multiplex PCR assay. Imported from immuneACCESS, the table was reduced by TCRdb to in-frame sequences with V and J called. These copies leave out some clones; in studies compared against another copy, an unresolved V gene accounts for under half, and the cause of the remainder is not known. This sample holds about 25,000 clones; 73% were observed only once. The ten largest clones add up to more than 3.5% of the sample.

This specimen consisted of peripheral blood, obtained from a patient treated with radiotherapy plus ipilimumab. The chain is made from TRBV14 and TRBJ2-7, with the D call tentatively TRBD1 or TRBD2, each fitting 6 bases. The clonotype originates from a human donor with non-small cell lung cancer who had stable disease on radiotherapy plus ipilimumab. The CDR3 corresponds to CASSRGATYEQYF. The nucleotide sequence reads TGTGCCAGCAGCCGGGGGGCAACCTACGAGCAGTACTTC.